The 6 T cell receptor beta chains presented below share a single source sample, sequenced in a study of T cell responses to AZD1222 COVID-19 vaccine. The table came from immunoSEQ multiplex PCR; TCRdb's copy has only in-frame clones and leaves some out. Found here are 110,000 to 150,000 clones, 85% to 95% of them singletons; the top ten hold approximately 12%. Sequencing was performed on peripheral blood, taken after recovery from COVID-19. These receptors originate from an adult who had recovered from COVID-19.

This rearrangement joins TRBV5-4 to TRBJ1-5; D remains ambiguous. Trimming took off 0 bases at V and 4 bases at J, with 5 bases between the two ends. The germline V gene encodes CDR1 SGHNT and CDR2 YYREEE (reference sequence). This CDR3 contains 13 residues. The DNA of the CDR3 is TGTGCCAGCAGCTTGGGGGAGAATCAGCCCCAGCATTTT. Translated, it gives CASSLGENQPQHF.

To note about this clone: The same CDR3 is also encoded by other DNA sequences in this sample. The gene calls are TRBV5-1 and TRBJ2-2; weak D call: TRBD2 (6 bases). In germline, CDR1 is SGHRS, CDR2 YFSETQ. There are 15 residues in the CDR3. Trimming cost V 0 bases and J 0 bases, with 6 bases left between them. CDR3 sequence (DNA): TGCGCCAGCAGCTTGGGGACTACGAACACCGGGGAGCTGTTTTTT. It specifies CASSLGTTNTGELFF.

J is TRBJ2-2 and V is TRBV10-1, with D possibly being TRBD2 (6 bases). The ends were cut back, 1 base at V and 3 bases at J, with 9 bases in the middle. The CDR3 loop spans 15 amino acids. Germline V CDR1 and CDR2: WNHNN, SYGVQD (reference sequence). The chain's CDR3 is CASSEWRGDTGELFF. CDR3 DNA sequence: TGCGCCAGCAGTGAGTGGCGGGGAGACACCGGGGAGCTGTTTTTT.

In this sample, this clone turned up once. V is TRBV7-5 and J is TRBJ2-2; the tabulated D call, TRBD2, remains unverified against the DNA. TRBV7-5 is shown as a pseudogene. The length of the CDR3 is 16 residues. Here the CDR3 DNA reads TGTGCCAGAAGCTTACCCGGGACTAGTCGTCCTAGGGAGCTGTTTTTT. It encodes CARSLPGTSRPRELFF.

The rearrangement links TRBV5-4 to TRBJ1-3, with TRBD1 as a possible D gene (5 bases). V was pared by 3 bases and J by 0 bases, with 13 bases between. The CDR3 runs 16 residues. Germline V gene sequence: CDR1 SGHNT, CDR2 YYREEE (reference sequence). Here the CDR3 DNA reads TGTGCCAGCAGCTACACCTTAGGGGCCTCTGGAAACACCATATATTTT. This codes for CASSYTLGASGNTIYF.

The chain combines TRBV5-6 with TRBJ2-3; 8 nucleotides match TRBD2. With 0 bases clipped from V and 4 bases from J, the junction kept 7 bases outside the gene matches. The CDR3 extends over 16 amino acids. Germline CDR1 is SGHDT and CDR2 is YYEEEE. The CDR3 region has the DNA TGTGCCAGCAGCTTGGGGGGTAGCGGGAAGGCAGATACGCAGTATTTT. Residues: CASSLGGSGKADTQYF.